Below are 26 T cell receptor beta chains sequenced from a single sample in a study of shared clonotypes between healthy human individuals. Clones were read by immunoSEQ multiplex PCR, and TCRdb kept only the in-frame ones, dropping some. The data contain 2 million to 3 million clones, over 85% of them singletons. Sequenced sample: naive CD4+ T cells from PBMCs. As for subset: CD45RA+ positively selected. The source of these receptors is a man younger than 35 in good health. Some clones in this sample may be carry-over from other donors' samples.

V is TRBV28 and J is TRBJ2-3; D is ambiguous. The CDR3 sequence is 15 residues long. The germline V gene encodes CDR1 MDHEN and CDR2 SYDVKM. V lost 5 bases to trimming and J lost 4 bases, with 16 bases between them. CDR3 in amino acids: CASSLTGPYPDTQYF. The DNA of the CDR3 is TGTGCCAGCAGTCTCACCGGGCCCTACCCAGATACGCAGTATTTT.

The rearrangement uses TRBV18 and TRBJ2-7; TRBD1 might be the D (6 bases). Per the germline V gene, CDR1 is KGHSH and CDR2 is LQKENI. The CDR3 extends over 17 amino acids. V lost 2 bases and J 4 bases, leaving 21 bases between the germline ends. In DNA, the CDR3 is TGTGCCAGCTCACCAAGTTGGGGACAAGGGGATACGTACGAGCAGTACTTC. It specifies CASSPSWGQGDTYEQYF. The full variable domain, in which reference TRBV18 and TRBJ2-7 provide the parts outside the CDR3, is NAGVMQNPRHLVRRRGQEARLRCSPMKGHSHVYWYRQLPEEGLKFMVYLQKENIIDESGMPKERFSAEFPKEGPSILRIQQVVRGDSAAYFCASSPSWGQGDTYEQYFGPGTRLTVT.

The CDR3 nucleotides read TGTGCCAGCAAGACCGTAGGCGAGCAGTACTTC. This codes for CASKTVGEQYF. This chain uses TRBV6-5 with TRBJ2-7; D ambiguous. The CDR3 length is 11 residues. Trimming cost V 7 bases and J 6 bases, with 10 bases left between them. The germline gives CDR1 MNHEY, CDR2 SVGAGI.

This rearrangement joins TRBV2 to TRBJ1-5; unclear D gene. The CDR3 length is 14 residues. The germline V gene encodes CDR1 SNHLY and CDR2 FYNNEI. Trimming pared 7 bases from V and 2 bases from J, leaving 12 bases between. The CDR3 nucleotides are TGTGCCAGCAAGGTCCAAGTAGGCAATCAGCCCCAGCATTTT. Translation gives CASKVQVGNQPQHF. The whole variable domain, remainder taken from reference TRBV2 and TRBJ1-5, is EPEVTQTPSHQVTQMGQEVILRCVPISNHLYFYWYRQILGQKVEFLVSFYNNEISEKSEIFDDQFSVERPDGSNFTLKIRSTKLEDSAMYFCASKVQVGNQPQHFGDGTRLSIL.

This chain links TRBV5-1 with TRBJ2-1, with TRBD2 matching over 9 bases. Germline V gene lookup returns CDR1 SGHRS and CDR2 YFSETQ. The CDR3 is made up of 16 amino acids. Trimming took 1 base from V and 2 from J; bases not matched to a gene: 4. The DNA of the CDR3 is TGCGCCAGCAGCTTGATTGCGGGAGGGGCCTACAATGAGCAGTTCTTC. Protein product: CASSLIAGGAYNEQFF.

This clone was observed a few times. The sample carries other DNA sequences with the same CDR3. The rearrangement links TRBV2 to TRBJ1-5; no clear D. CDR3 length: 15 amino acids. The germline gives CDR1 SNHLY, CDR2 FYNNEI. The V end was cut by 3 bases, the J end by 2 bases, with 11 bases between. The CDR3 sequence is CASSESRAGNQPQHF. DNA for the CDR3: TGTGCCAGCAGTGAGTCGAGGGCAGGCAATCAGCCCCAGCATTTT.

The chain couples TRBV5-1 to TRBJ2-1, with D maybe TRBD2 (6 bases). In germline, CDR1 is SGHRS, CDR2 YFSETQ. This CDR3 is built from 15 residues. Between the trimmed V and J ends, which lost 4 bases and 5 bases, there was a span of 16 bases. The CDR3 is CASSTPSGLNNEQFF. DNA for the CDR3: TGCGCCAGCAGCACCCCCAGCGGGCTTAACAATGAGCAGTTCTTC.

V usage is TRBV19 and J usage is TRBJ1-5; TRBD1 aligns across 8 bases. This CDR3 spans 15 amino acids. J gave up 4 bases and V 7 bases, and 9 bases lay outside the gene matches. CDR1 is LNHDA, CDR2 SQIVND, per germline (reference sequence). CDR3 bases: TGTGCCAGTACATCGGACAGGGCAATTAATCAGCCCCAGCATTTT. Translated: CASTSDRAINQPQHF. Together with reference TRBV19 and TRBJ1-5, the CDR3 gives the full variable domain: DGGITQSPKYLFRKEGQNVTLSCEQNLNHDAMYWYRQDPGQGLRLIYYSQIVNDFQKGDIAEGYSVSREKKESFPLTVTSAQKNPTAFYLCASTSDRAINQPQHFGDGTRLSIL.

This clone was observed a single time. The chain has TRBV2 and TRBJ1-4; no clear D. Trimming left V 6 bases short and J 11 bases short, with 22 bases between. The germline V gene has CDR1 SNHLY and CDR2 FYNNEI. The CDR3 sequence is 15 residues long. Written as DNA, the CDR3 is TGTGCCAGCAGGGACCGTGATCTTTATGTGGGGAAACTGTTTTTT. This translates into CASRDRDLYVGKLFF.

The chain links TRBV30 to TRBJ1-3; D unclear. CDR1 and CDR2 from the germline V gene are GTSNPN and SVGIG (reference sequence). V lost 5 bases to trimming and J lost 4 bases, with 6 bases between them. This CDR3 region has 11 residues. The CDR3 loop reads CAWDQGNTIYF. In DNA, the CDR3 is TGTGCCTGGGACCAGGGAAACACCATATATTTT.

With respect to this clone: This sample includes further DNA sequences coding for the same CDR3. The chain employs TRBV6-5 and TRBJ2-5, with 9 bases that match TRBD2. The trim removed 2 bases at V and 5 bases at J, leaving 0 bases unmatched. CDR3 length: 13 residues. Per the germline V gene, CDR1 is MNHEY and CDR2 is SVGAGI. CDR3 nucleotides: TGTGCCAGCAGTTACGCGGGAGGGGAGACCCAGTACTTC. Translation gives CASSYAGGETQYF.

V is TRBV19 and J is TRBJ1-1; no reliable D call. The germline gives CDR1 LNHDA, CDR2 SQIVND (reference sequence). CDR3 length equals 15 residues. V gave up 5 bases and J gave up 0 bases, with 13 bases separating them. CDR3 bases: TGTGCCAGTAGTCCCAACCCATGGGTGAACACTGAAGCTTTCTTT. Residues: CASSPNPWVNTEAFF. The variable domain in full, with the rest retrieved from reference TRBV19 and TRBJ1-1, is DGGITQSPKYLFRKEGQNVTLSCEQNLNHDAMYWYRQDPGQGLRLIYYSQIVNDFQKGDIAEGYSVSREKKESFPLTVTSAQKNPTAFYLCASSPNPWVNTEAFFGQGTRLTVV.

This chain uses TRBV5-5 with TRBJ1-1, with D tentatively TRBD1 (6 bases). The germline V and J ends were trimmed by 1 base and 3 bases, with 19 bases remaining between them. The length of the CDR3 is 17 residues. CDR1 and CDR2 from the germline V gene are SGHKS and YYEKEE (reference sequence). CDR3 DNA sequence: TGTGCCAGCAGCTTGCTCGCCGGGACACTTTCGTACACTGAAGCTTTCTTT. Translated, it gives CASSLLAGTLSYTEAFF.

The chain couples TRBV28 to TRBJ1-2; D unclear. Per germline, CDR1 MDHEN and CDR2 SYDVKM. Trimming cost V 5 bases and J 4 bases, with 8 bases left between them. This CDR3 contains 12 residues. CDR3 sequence reads: CASSVEGYGYTF. CDR3 bases: TGTGCCAGCAGTGTGGAGGGCTATGGCTACACCTTC.

The gene calls are TRBV30 and TRBJ2-2, with 10 bases that match TRBD2. From germline, CDR1 is GTSNPN and CDR2 SVGIG (reference sequence). The ends lost 1 base at V and 8 bases at J; junction bases unmatched: 7. The CDR3 sequence is 15 residues long. CDR3 bases: TGTGCCTGGAGTGCTACCTCTAGCGGGAGTGGGGAGCTGTTTTTT. Translating gives CAWSATSSGSGELFF.

This rearrangement joins TRBV19 to TRBJ1-4; TRBD1 might be the D (5 bases). Trimming shortened V by 5 bases and J by 0 bases, and 13 bases separated the two germline ends. Per germline, CDR1 LNHDA and CDR2 SQIVND (reference sequence). There are 16 residues in the CDR3. The CDR3 sequence: CASSGGPGSTNEKLFF. For the CDR3, the DNA is TGTGCCAGTAGTGGGGGACCGGGATCAACTAATGAAAAACTGTTTTTT. The full variable domain, in which reference TRBV19 and TRBJ1-4 provide the parts outside the CDR3, is DGGITQSPKYLFRKEGQNVTLSCEQNLNHDAMYWYRQDPGQGLRLIYYSQIVNDFQKGDIAEGYSVSREKKESFPLTVTSAQKNPTAFYLCASSGGPGSTNEKLFFGSGTQLSVL.

The chain recombines TRBV7-9 with TRBJ1-6; D gene uncertain. Germline values: CDR1 SEHNR, CDR2 FQNEAQ (reference sequence). CDR3 length equals 16 residues. The V gene lost 1 base and the J gene lost 6 bases, with 13 bases spanning the gap. This chain's CDR3 is CASSLGRSVGNSPLHF. CDR3 bases: TGTGCCAGCAGCTTAGGGAGGTCCGTTGGTAATTCACCCCTCCACTTT.

The rearrangement links TRBV5-1 to TRBJ2-7, with D unclear. Trimming took 2 bases from V and 6 from J, leaving 6 bases between them. The V gene's germline CDR1 is SGHRS and CDR2 YFSETQ. This CDR3 comprises 11 residues. In DNA, the CDR3 is TGCGCCAGCAGCTTAATGGCCGAGCAGTACTTC. Its protein product is CASSLMAEQYF.

As to this clone: Other DNA variants within this sample encode the same CDR3. The rearrangement joins TRBV10-3 to TRBJ2-7; no firm D call. Germline CDR1 is ENHRY and CDR2 is SYGVKD. V was cut by 4 bases and J by 4 bases, with 8 bases left in between. The CDR3 has 12 residues. This chain's CDR3 is CAISGSGYEQYF. CDR3 sequence (DNA): TGTGCCATCAGTGGGTCTGGATACGAGCAGTACTTC.

CDR3 DNA sequence: TGTGCCAGCAGCTTCTCCCAGGACGGAGGCACAGATACGCAGTATTTT. Translated, it gives CASSFSQDGGTDTQYF. The chain joins TRBV11-3 to TRBJ2-3, with D unresolved. The CDR3 length is 16 residues. Trimming shortened V by 3 bases and J by 1 base, and 14 bases separated the two germline ends. The germline V gene encodes CDR1 SGHNT and CDR2 YENEEA.

The chain is built from TRBV5-1 and TRBJ1-6; D uncertain. The CDR3 has 14 residues. The V gene's germline CDR1 is SGHRS and CDR2 YFSETQ. Trimming cost V 0 bases and J 12 bases, with 13 bases left between them. CDR3 in DNA: TGCGCCAGCAGCTTGGAGGGCCCCCAGAAACCCCTCCACTTT. It specifies CASSLEGPQKPLHF.

The chain recombines TRBV30 with TRBJ1-5; perhaps TRBD1 as D (5 bases). V was cut by 3 bases and J by 0 bases, with 15 bases left in between. Looked up from germline, CDR1 is GTSNPN and CDR2 is SVGIG (reference sequence). This CDR3 comprises 16 residues. The CDR3 bases are TGTGCCTGGAGAGCGGGGGTCGGGACTAGCAATCAGCCCCAGCATTTT. Translation gives CAWRAGVGTSNQPQHF.

This clone was observed once. The chain joins TRBV28 to TRBJ2-2; possibly TRBD1 or TRBD2 for D (5 bases each). From germline, CDR1 is MDHEN and CDR2 SYDVKM. The CDR3 is 13 residues long. V shed 2 bases and J shed 9 bases, with 10 bases lying between them. CDR3 in DNA: TGTGCCAGCAGTTTACCAGGGAGCCGGGAGCTGTTTTTT. This codes for CASSLPGSRELFF.

The chain carries TRBV28 and TRBJ2-1, with a tentative D call TRBD2 (6 bases). The V gene's germline CDR1 is MDHEN and CDR2 SYDVKM. CDR3 length: 15 residues. Trimming stripped 5 bases from V and 6 bases from J, with 17 bases between. The CDR3 DNA is TGTGCCAGCAGTGCCGGGACTCCCCCTAGCAATGAGCAGTTCTTC. Translating it yields CASSAGTPPSNEQFF.

This sequence joins TRBV5-4 and TRBJ2-5, with TRBD2 identical over 12 bases. The ends lost 4 bases at V and 4 bases at J; junction bases unmatched: 5. The germline V gene has CDR1 SGHNT and CDR2 YYREEE (reference sequence). The CDR3 runs 15 residues. The CDR3 DNA is TGTGCCAGCAGCCCGACTAGCGGGAGCCGAGAGACCCAGTACTTC. Its protein is CASSPTSGSRETQYF.

The chain has TRBV25-1 and TRBJ2-1; no clear D gene. The length of the CDR3 is 15 residues. Per germline, CDR1 MGHDK and CDR2 SYGVNS. Trimming removed 1 base at V and 6 bases at J, with 13 bases between. The CDR3 sequence is CASSELFRGVNEQFF. DNA of the CDR3: TGTGCCAGCAGTGAATTATTTCGTGGAGTCAATGAGCAGTTCTTC. Full variable domain (outside the CDR3, taken from reference TRBV25-1 and TRBJ2-1): EADIYQTPRYLVIGTGKKITLECSQTMGHDKMYWYQQDPGMELHLIHYSYGVNSTEKGDLSSESTVSRIRTEHFPLTLESARPSHTSQYLCASSELFRGVNEQFFGPGTRLTVL.